A selection of T cell receptor beta chains follows, all from one sample in a study of lymphopenia after photon versus proton radiotherapy. Using immunoSEQ multiplex PCR, the repertoire was profiled, and TCRdb retains in-frame clones only, with some absent. Of over 35,000 clones in the sample, approximately 82% were seen once. The sample in question was peripheral blood, obtained from a patient treated with proton-based radiotherapy. All receptors derive from a woman aged 70 to 79 with pancreatic cancer. CDR3s include the opening cysteine and the closing phenylalanine or tryptophan. A D gene is named only where the DNA matches it firmly. Some rows mark clone size as missing; the rest say once, few, many or name a class of expanded clone.

clone_size,d_call,cdr3_length,j_call,v_call,cdr3_nt,cdr3_aa
.,.,13,TRBJ2-1,TRBV7-3,TGTGCCAGCAGCTTAAATTCGGGCGTGGAGCAGTTCTTC,CASSLNSGVEQFF
.,.,13,TRBJ2-5,TRBV19,TGTGCCAGTTCGGGTACTAGCAGGGAGACCCAGTACTTC,CASSGTSRETQYF
many,.,12,TRBJ2-7,TRBV7-8,TGTGCCAGCAGCTTGGGGGCGCCCGAGCAGTACTTC,CASSLGAPEQYF
.,.,16,TRBJ2-4,TRBV6-5,TGTGCCAGCAGTTACGGGGGCGTGGGAGGGAAAAACATTCAGTACTTC,CASSYGGVGGKNIQYF
.,.,12,TRBJ1-5,TRBV19,TGTGCCAGTGGACGGGATCCTCAGCCCCAGCATTTT,CASGRDPQPQHF
few,TRBD1,16,TRBJ1-6,TRBV5-1,TGCGCCAGCAGCTTGACCCCGGGACAGTCTAATTCACCCCTCCACTTT,CASSLTPGQSNSPLHF
.,TRBD2,15,TRBJ2-7,TRBV7-9,TGTGCCAGCAGCCCCCCGGGACTAGCGGGACCCGAGCAGTACTTC,CASSPPGLAGPEQYF
.,.,15,TRBJ2-1,TRBV5-1,TGCGCCAGCAGCTTGGCAGCGGTTGGGCACAATGAGCAGTTCTTC,CASSLAAVGHNEQFF
.,TRBD1,14,TRBJ2-1,TRBV25-1,TGTGCCAGCAGTGAACCGGGACAGAACAATGAGCAGTTCTTC,CASSEPGQNNEQFF
.,.,14,TRBJ1-1,TRBV18,TGTGCCAGCTCACCAAAAAGGGAAAACACTGAAGCTTTCTTT,CASSPKRENTEAFF
.,TRBD1,15,TRBJ2-7,TRBV5-8,TGTGCCAGCAGCTTGGCCGGGACAGGAGTATACGAGCAGTACTTC,CASSLAGTGVYEQYF
.,.,16,TRBJ2-1,TRBV9,TGTGCCAGCAGCGAGAGGGATTTTTACCTGTACAATGAGCAGTTCTTC,CASSERDFYLYNEQFF
.,.,17,TRBJ1-6,TRBV4-3,TGCGCCAGCAGCCAAGAGCACAGTACCCCCTATAATTCACCCCTCCACTTT,CASSQEHSTPYNSPLHF
.,TRBD2,16,TRBJ2-3,TRBV19,TGTGCCAGTAGTCTATGGAGCGGGAGGTTCACAGATACGCAGTATTTT,CASSLWSGRFTDTQYF
.,.,17,TRBJ2-7,TRBV11-2,TGTGCCAGCAGCCAGGGGGATTACGGGGGCAGCTCCTACGAGCAGTACTTC,CASSQGDYGGSSYEQYF
.,TRBD1,15,TRBJ2-3,TRBV6-5,TGTGCCAGCAGTTATACGGGACAGACCACAGATACGCAGTATTTT,CASSYTGQTTDTQYF
.,.,15,TRBJ2-1,TRBV9,TGTGCCAGCAGCGTCCAGACTAGTTCCTACAATGAGCAGTTCTTC,CASSVQTSSYNEQFF
.,.,13,TRBJ2-1,TRBV9,TGTGCCAGCAGCGTAGGAGCTGGGAATGAGCAGTTCTTC,CASSVGAGNEQFF
once,.,15,TRBJ2-5,TRBV28,TGTGCCAGCAGTTTGACGGGAGCGCCGGAAGAGACCCAGTACTTC,CASSLTGAPEETQYF
.,.,14,TRBJ1-1,TRBV5-1,TGCGCCAGCAGCTTGGATTCGGGGGACACTGAAGCTTTCTTT,CASSLDSGDTEAFF
.,TRBD1,15,TRBJ2-4,TRBV19,TGTGCCAGTATGGGGACAGAACTAGCCAAAAACATTCAGTACTTC,CASMGTELAKNIQYF
once,TRBD2,15,TRBJ2-7,TRBV19,TGTGCCAGTAGTTCCGGGACTAGCGGGAACTACGAGCAGTACTTC,CASSSGTSGNYEQYF
.,TRBD1,13,TRBJ1-1,TRBV10-2,TGCGCCAGCTCTATCACAGGGGGCACTGAAGCTTTCTTT,CASSITGGTEAFF
.,TRBD1,15,TRBJ1-2,TRBV7-2,TGTGCCAGCACCCAATTCTCCGGGACAGGATATGGCTACACCTTC,CASTQFSGTGYGYTF
.,TRBD1,14,TRBJ2-1,TRBV19,TGTGCCAGTAGTATACAGGGGGCTTTCAATGAGCAGTTCTTC,CASSIQGAFNEQFF
.,.,14,TRBJ2-5,TRBV18,TGTGCCAGCTCACCCCAGGGTGGCCAAGAGACCCAGTACTTC,CASSPQGGQETQYF
.,TRBD1,13,TRBJ2-7,TRBV7-9,TGTGCCAGCAGCTTAGGGACAGGGTACGAGCAGTACTTC,CASSLGTGYEQYF
once,.,12,TRBJ1-1,TRBV5-1,TGCGCCAGCAGTCAACAGAACACTGAAGCTTTCTTT,CASSQQNTEAFF
.,.,15,TRBJ2-3,TRBV27,TGTGCCAGCAGTTTACGTGACAGACCCACAGATACGCAGTATTTT,CASSLRDRPTDTQYF